Each of the 32 T cell receptor beta chains below was sequenced from the same sample in a study of technical replicates of blood from a few donors. Generated by immunoSEQ multiplex PCR, the TCRdb table keeps only in-frame clones and is missing some. The data contain tens of thousands of clones, roughly 92% of them singletons. The specimen sequenced was T cells isolated from PBMCs. These receptors all come from a human donor in good health.

The chain uses TRBV10-2 and TRBJ2-3, with 8 positions matching TRBD2. The CDR3 contains 15 residues. Germline lookup yields CDR1 WSHSY and CDR2 SAAADI. V lost 2 bases, J lost 0 bases, and 1 base stayed unmatched. This CDR3 is CASSETSGSTDTQYF. The CDR3 DNA sequence: TGCGCCAGCAGTGAGACTAGCGGTAGCACAGATACGCAGTATTTT.

The genes are TRBV6-5 and TRBJ2-1; TRBD1 is a possible D gene (6 bases). V was cut by 2 bases and J by 0 bases, with 8 bases left in between. The CDR3 runs 15 residues. Germline V gene data show CDR1 as MNHEY and CDR2 as SVGAGI. CDR3 nucleotides: TGTGCCAGCAGTTACGGACAGCTCTCCTACAATGAGCAGTTCTTC. It translates to CASSYGQLSYNEQFF.

The chain links TRBV29-1 to TRBJ2-7; a possible D gene is TRBD1 (5 bases). V was cut by 4 bases and J by 1 base, with 17 bases left in between. CDR3 size: 15 residues. Germline V lookup: CDR1 SQVTM, CDR2 ANQGSEA. CDR3: CSVAVGRGASYEQYF. The CDR3 DNA sequence: TGCAGCGTTGCGGTTGGAAGGGGTGCTTCCTACGAGCAGTACTTC.

This clone was counted a single time. The CDR3 sequence is CASRASGGGETYEQYF. The CDR3 DNA reads TGTGCCAGTAGGGCGTCTGGGGGGGGCGAAACCTACGAGCAGTACTTC. This chain uses TRBV19 with TRBJ2-7; tentative D call: TRBD2 (7 bases). V was pared by 6 bases and J by 2 bases, with 20 bases between. Per the germline V gene, CDR1 is LNHDA and CDR2 is SQIVND (reference sequence). The CDR3 has 16 residues. Supplemented by reference TRBV19 and TRBJ2-7, the full variable domain reads DGGITQSPKYLFRKEGQNVTLSCEQNLNHDAMYWYRQDPGQGLRLIYYSQIVNDFQKGDIAEGYSVSREKKESFPLTVTSAQKNPTAFYLCASRASGGGETYEQYFGPGTRLTVT.

The chain links TRBV2 to TRBJ2-4; D remains ambiguous. Between the trimmed V and J ends, which lost 6 bases and 5 bases, there was a span of 8 bases. The CDR3 runs 12 residues. Looked up from germline, CDR1 is SNHLY and CDR2 is FYNNEI. CDR3 protein: CASRLLENIQYF. The CDR3 DNA reads as TGTGCCAGCAGACTATTAGAAAACATTCAGTACTTC.

This clone occurred a few times. Relative to the germline gene, one junction end is altered; a read error may explain this. The V call is TRBV2, the J call TRBJ2-5; 9 bases agree with TRBD1. The CDR3 runs to 14 residues. CDR1 SNHLY and CDR2 FYNNEI come from the germline V gene. CDR3 sequence: CASREDRGSETQYF. CDR3 nucleotides: TGTGCCAGCCGTGAGGACAGGGGATCGGAGACCCAGTACTTC.

The chain carries TRBV4-1 and TRBJ1-5, with D perhaps TRBD1 (5 bases). Looked up from germline, CDR1 is MGHRA and CDR2 is YSYEKL. The V gene lost 1 base and the J gene lost 5 bases, with 12 bases spanning the gap. This CDR3 is 15 amino acids long. The DNA of the CDR3 is TGCGCCAGCAGCCAAGGTTGGAGGGGAGATCAGCCCCAGCATTTT. Protein: CASSQGWRGDQPQHF.

This clone appeared once. The chain links TRBV19 to TRBJ1-1; tentatively, D is TRBD1 (6 bases). The germline CDR1 and CDR2 sequences are LNHDA and SQIVND (reference sequence). V was trimmed by 3 bases and J by 0 bases, leaving 8 bases between them. CDR3 size: 14 residues. The CDR3: CASSIGGVNTEAFF. As DNA, the CDR3 is TGTGCCAGTAGTATTGGGGGCGTGAACACTGAAGCTTTCTTT. The whole variable domain, filled in from reference TRBV19 and TRBJ1-1, reads DGGITQSPKYLFRKEGQNVTLSCEQNLNHDAMYWYRQDPGQGLRLIYYSQIVNDFQKGDIAEGYSVSREKKESFPLTVTSAQKNPTAFYLCASSIGGVNTEAFFGQGTRLTVV.

The rearrangement uses TRBV28 and TRBJ1-2; D gene unclear. This CDR3 has 12 amino acids. Germline assignment: CDR1 MDHEN and CDR2 SYDVKM. Trimming removed 3 bases at V and 3 bases at J, with 5 bases between. CDR3 sequence: CASSLSDYGYTF. CDR3 nucleotide sequence: TGTGCCAGCAGTTTGTCTGACTATGGCTACACCTTC.

The gene calls are TRBV6-5 and TRBJ2-7; 7 bases line up with TRBD1. The germline gives CDR1 MNHEY, CDR2 SVGAGI. The CDR3 runs to 14 residues. V shed 6 bases, J shed 4 bases, and the junction held 9 bases outside the gene matches. CDR3 loop: CASSPTGQVYEQYF. For the CDR3, the DNA is TGTGCCAGCAGCCCGACAGGGCAGGTTTACGAGCAGTACTTC.

This rearrangement joins TRBV4-1 to TRBJ1-4; D is uncertain. Germline CDR1 is MGHRA and CDR2 is YSYEKL. This CDR3 is 12 amino acids long. Trimming cost V 2 bases and J 7 bases, with 5 bases left between them. This chain's CDR3 is CASSQNGEKLFF. For the CDR3, the DNA is TGCGCCAGCAGCCAAAACGGTGAAAAACTGTTTTTT.

The rearrangement uses TRBV7-9 and TRBJ2-7, with a possible D match to TRBD1 (6 bases). Trimming took off 8 bases at V and 0 bases at J, with 11 bases between the two ends. The CDR3 length is 13 residues. Germline V gene data show CDR1 as SEHNR and CDR2 as FQNEAQ (reference sequence). CDR3 residues: CASSDRISYEQYF. Here the CDR3 DNA reads TGTGCCAGCTCCGACAGGATCTCCTACGAGCAGTACTTC.

The gene calls are TRBV6-4 and TRBJ1-2; 9 nucleotides line up with TRBD1. The V segment lost 3 bases and the J segment 4 bases; nucleotides outside the gene matches: 3. From germline, CDR1 is MRHNA and CDR2 SNTAGT. CDR3 length: 14 residues. CDR3 nucleotide sequence: TGTGCCAGCAGTGAAGGGACAGGGTCCTATGGCTACACCTTC. It is translated as CASSEGTGSYGYTF.

This chain links TRBV6-5 with TRBJ2-1, with 9 bases aligning to TRBD2. The CDR3 loop spans 15 amino acids. Germline assignment: CDR1 MNHEY and CDR2 SVGAGI. The V and J ends lost 5 bases and 5 bases, in that order; junction bases with no gene match: 7. In nucleotides, the CDR3 is TGTGCCAGCAGTCGACCTAGCGGGAAGGACAATGAGCAGTTCTTC. Amino acids: CASSRPSGKDNEQFF.

The CDR3 spells CASSIGGDQPQHF. The CDR3 DNA reads as TGTGCCAGTAGTATAGGGGGCGATCAGCCCCAGCATTTT. The rearrangement joins TRBV19 to TRBJ1-5, with TRBD1 as a possible D gene (5 bases). Per germline, CDR1 LNHDA and CDR2 SQIVND (reference sequence). This CDR3 has 13 amino acids. V lost 1 base to trimming and J lost 5 bases, with 6 bases between them.

The chain couples TRBV7-2 to TRBJ1-2, with D perhaps TRBD1 (5 bases). The CDR3 runs to 13 residues. The V and J ends lost 5 bases and 4 bases respectively, with 11 bases between them. Germline V gene sequence: CDR1 SGHTA, CDR2 FQGNSA. In nucleotides, the CDR3 is TGTGCCAGCAGCCAGGACAACTTCTATGGCTACACCTTC. It specifies CASSQDNFYGYTF.

The chain joins TRBV15 to TRBJ2-7; TRBD2 matches 11 bases. The CDR3 is 20 residues long. Trimming at V came to 0 bases and at J to 5 bases, leaving 18 bases not matched to a gene. Per the germline V gene, CDR1 is LNHNV and CDR2 is YYDKDF (reference sequence). CDR3 coding DNA: TGTGCCACCAGCAGAGACCTCTTGGTAGCGGGAGGGCCAAGGAGAGACGAGCAGTACTTC. Translated, it gives CATSRDLLVAGGPRRDEQYF.

Only one count was recorded for this clone. The V and J genes are TRBV15 and TRBJ1-1; a possible D gene is TRBD1 (5 bases). In germline, CDR1 is LNHNV, CDR2 YYDKDF (reference sequence). This CDR3 is 15 amino acids long. The V end lost 0 bases, the J end lost 0 bases, and 8 bases lay between the germline ends. The CDR3 here is CATSREAGLNTEAFF. CDR3 nucleotides: TGTGCCACCAGCAGAGAGGCAGGGTTGAACACTGAAGCTTTCTTT. The entire variable domain, with the rest obtained from reference TRBV15 and TRBJ1-1, is as follows: DAMVIQNPRYQVTQFGKPVTLSCSQTLNHNVMYWYQQKSSQAPKLLFHYYDKDFNNEADTPDNFQSRRPNTSFCFLDIRSPGLGDTAMYLCATSREAGLNTEAFFGQGTRLTVV.

This clone appeared a few times. This sequence joins TRBV19 and TRBJ2-7, with 8 positions matching TRBD1. The CDR3 loop spans 14 amino acids. CDR1 LNHDA and CDR2 SQIVND come from the germline V gene (reference sequence). V lost 5 bases and J lost 5; bases outside the gene matches: 8. CDR3 bases: TGTGCCAGTAGTGTACAGGGGGGACGACACGAGCAGTACTTC. Its protein product is CASSVQGGRHEQYF.

The chain carries TRBV5-4 and TRBJ1-1; D remains ambiguous. Germline V gives CDR1 SGHNT, CDR2 YYREEE (reference sequence). V gave up 2 bases and J gave up 1 base, with 6 bases separating them. The CDR3 is 13 amino acids. This CDR3 is CASSLFRNTEAFF. Written as DNA, the CDR3 is TGTGCCAGCAGCTTATTTAGGAACACTGAAGCTTTCTTT. The whole variable domain, remainder taken from reference TRBV5-4 and TRBJ1-1, is ETGVTQSPTHLIKTRGQQVTLRCSSQSGHNTVSWYQQALGQGPQFIFQYYREEENGRGNFPPRFSGLQFPNYSSELNVNALELDDSALYLCASSLFRNTEAFFGQGTRLTVV.

The chain links TRBV27 to TRBJ2-6; D uncertain. The CDR3 runs to 18 residues. V was clipped by 4 bases and J by 0 bases, with 16 bases between them. Germline loops: CDR1 MNHEY, CDR2 SMNVEV (reference sequence). The CDR3 reads CASSSSFLYSSGANVLTF. The CDR3 region has the DNA TGTGCCAGCAGTTCATCCTTCCTTTACTCCTCTGGGGCCAACGTCCTGACTTTC.

The sample holds a few counts of this clone. The CDR3: CASSPAIGVAYEQYF. In DNA form, the CDR3 reads TGTGCCAGCAGTCCCGCTATAGGGGTTGCCTACGAGCAGTACTTC. V and J are TRBV28 and TRBJ2-7; TRBD1 is a possible D gene (5 bases). The germline V gene encodes CDR1 MDHEN and CDR2 SYDVKM. V was clipped by 5 bases and J by 2 bases, with 16 bases between them. The CDR3 contains 15 residues.

The CDR3 sequence: CASSPGMGFATNEKLFF. CDR3 DNA: TGTGCCAGCAGTCCAGGGATGGGATTTGCAACTAATGAAAAACTGTTTTTT. The genes are TRBV7-9 and TRBJ1-4; possible D gene TRBD1, 5 bases. Between the trimmed V and J ends, which lost 6 bases and 0 bases, there was a span of 17 bases. This CDR3 contains 17 residues. Germline-derived CDR1 and CDR2 are SEHNR and FQNEAQ (reference sequence).

The chain links TRBV18 to TRBJ2-7; 7 bases are a match to TRBD1. J was trimmed by 6 bases and V by 3 bases; bases with no gene match: 5. In germline, CDR1 is KGHSH, CDR2 LQKENI. The CDR3 sequence is 13 residues long. The CDR3 DNA reads as TGTGCCAGCTCACCCACGGACAGGTCCGAGCAGTACTTC. Translated: CASSPTDRSEQYF.

This clone was counted a single time. This chain connects TRBV4-2 to TRBJ2-2; 8 bases are a match to TRBD2. The germline V gene has CDR1 LGHNA and CDR2 YNFKEQ. The CDR3 sequence is 19 residues long. Germline trimming cut 0 bases from V and 3 bases from J; bases unmatched to any gene: 12. For the CDR3, the DNA is TGTGCCAGCAGCCAAGATCTCCTCCCGGGAGGGATTTACACCGGGGAGCTGTTTTTT. It translates to CASSQDLLPGGIYTGELFF.

The chain uses TRBV9 and TRBJ2-1, with D perhaps TRBD2 (6 bases). CDR3 length: 15 residues. Germline V gene data show CDR1 as SGDLS and CDR2 as YYNGEE. Trimming pared 3 bases from V and 6 bases from J, leaving 16 bases between. CDR3 residues: CASSERGLFGNEQFF. CDR3 coding DNA: TGTGCCAGCAGCGAAAGGGGACTGTTTGGCAATGAGCAGTTCTTC.

The chain joins TRBV5-1 to TRBJ1-1; 11 bases are a match to TRBD1. The junction had 9 bases not matched to a gene; V was cut back by 4 bases and J by 4 bases. The CDR3 is 16 amino acids. Germline V gene sequence: CDR1 SGHRS, CDR2 YFSETQ. The CDR3 sequence: CASSQYTGTGGTEAFF. The CDR3 DNA sequence: TGCGCCAGCAGCCAATACACCGGGACAGGGGGCACTGAAGCTTTCTTT.

This chain links TRBV9 with TRBJ1-2, with 9 bases lining up with TRBD1. Trimming took 0 bases from V and 4 from J; bases not matched to a gene: 4. Germline V gene data show CDR1 as SGDLS and CDR2 as YYNGEE. CDR3 length: 15 residues. In DNA, the CDR3 is TGTGCCAGCAGCGTAGTATCGACAGGGGGCTATGGCTACACCTTC. This gives the protein CASSVVSTGGYGYTF. Drawing the rest from reference TRBV9 and TRBJ1-2, the complete variable domain is DSGVTQTPKHLITATGQRVTLRCSPRSGDLSVYWYQQSLDQGLQFLIQYYNGEERAKGNILERFSAQQFPDLHSELNLSSLELGDSALYFCASSVVSTGGYGYTFGSGTRLTVV.

The V gene is TRBV19, the J gene TRBJ2-1, with TRBD2 matching 9 bases. This CDR3 region has 16 residues. CDR1 and CDR2 from the germline V gene are LNHDA and SQIVND (reference sequence). V was pared by 6 bases and J by 7 bases, with 13 bases of the junction left unmatched. CDR3 in amino acids: CASSLGFSGSENEQFF. The CDR3 region has the DNA TGTGCCAGTAGCCTTGGGTTTAGCGGGAGTGAGAATGAGCAGTTCTTC. Full variable domain (missing parts from reference TRBV19 and TRBJ2-1): DGGITQSPKYLFRKEGQNVTLSCEQNLNHDAMYWYRQDPGQGLRLIYYSQIVNDFQKGDIAEGYSVSREKKESFPLTVTSAQKNPTAFYLCASSLGFSGSENEQFFGPGTRLTVL.

V usage is TRBV2 and J usage is TRBJ2-1; D uncertain. The V end was cut by 7 bases, the J end by 0 bases, with 10 bases between. This CDR3 is built from 14 residues. Germline-derived CDR1 and CDR2 are SNHLY and FYNNEI. The CDR3 sequence is CASKSQASYNEQFF. The CDR3 nucleotides read TGTGCCAGCAAGAGTCAGGCCTCCTACAATGAGCAGTTCTTC.

The rearrangement uses TRBV7-8 and TRBJ2-1; D is possibly TRBD2 (5 bases). The germline CDR1 and CDR2 sequences are SGHVS and FQNEAQ. The CDR3 is made up of 11 amino acids. V was shortened by 8 bases and J by 5 bases, with 7 bases between the two germline ends. The CDR3 DNA sequence: TGTGCCAGCTTCGGGGACAATGAGCAGTTCTTC. Protein product: CASFGDNEQFF.

This chain connects TRBV4-1 to TRBJ1-2, with D possibly matching TRBD1 (5 bases). The germline V gene has CDR1 MGHRA and CDR2 YSYEKL. CDR3 length: 16 amino acids. The V and J ends lost 0 bases and 8 bases respectively, with 19 bases between them. CDR3 DNA sequence: TGCGCCAGCAGCCAAGAACGGGGGTACCCGAGGAGCGGCTACACCTTC. Encoded protein: CASSQERGYPRSGYTF.